Listed here are 19 T cell receptor beta chains from one sample, sequenced in a study of cytomegalovirus exposure and HLA in healthy donors. The PCR was carried out with 60 Vbeta primers and 13 Jbeta primers. The repertoire was sequenced with immunoSEQ multiplex PCR; TCRdb's copy has only in-frame clones and lacks some. Of 150,000 or so clones listed, around 72% were seen once; the top ten hold approximately 2.3%. The sequencing sample was made of PBMCs. These receptors were collected from a female donor in good health and CMV-seronegative.

J is TRBJ2-1 and V is TRBV19, with 9 positions matching TRBD2. This CDR3 region has 15 residues. Germline-derived CDR1 and CDR2 are LNHDA and SQIVND (reference sequence). The V and J ends lost 5 bases and 4 bases, in that order; junction bases with no gene match: 6. For the CDR3, the DNA is TGTGCCAGTAGTGATAGCGGGGGCCGTTACAATGAGCAGTTCTTC. Its translation is CASSDSGGRYNEQFF.

This rearrangement joins TRBV6-6 to TRBJ2-1; maybe TRBD1 (5 bases). Germline CDR1 is MNHNY and CDR2 is SVGAGI (reference sequence). The V end lost 2 bases, the J end lost 4 bases, and 15 bases lay between the germline ends. The CDR3 sequence is 16 residues long. In DNA form, the CDR3 reads TGTGCCAGCAGTTACCTTCCCACAGGCCTATACAATGAGCAGTTCTTC. It codes for CASSYLPTGLYNEQFF.

V and J are TRBV18 and TRBJ2-5, with TRBD2 matching over 11 bases. The CDR3 totals 16 residues. The trim removed 0 bases at V and 3 bases at J, leaving 3 bases unmatched. Germline lookup yields CDR1 KGHSH and CDR2 LQKENI. CDR3 sequence (DNA): TGTGCCAGCTCACCACCGAATAGCGGGGGGGAAGAGACCCAGTACTTC. Its translation: CASSPPNSGGEETQYF. The full variable domain, in which reference TRBV18 and TRBJ2-5 provide the parts outside the CDR3, is NAGVMQNPRHLVRRRGQEARLRCSPMKGHSHVYWYRQLPEEGLKFMVYLQKENIIDESGMPKERFSAEFPKEGPSILRIQQVVRGDSAAYFCASSPPNSGGEETQYFGPGTRLLVL.

The chain recombines TRBV10-1 with TRBJ2-3, with 9 bases that match TRBD2. The V segment lost 2 bases and the J segment 6 bases; nucleotides outside the gene matches: 3. Germline CDR1 WNHNN, CDR2 SYGVQD (reference sequence). The CDR3 is made up of 14 amino acids. The CDR3 reads CASSEESGGDTQYF. The CDR3 nucleotides read TGCGCCAGCAGTGAGGAGAGCGGGGGGGATACGCAGTATTTT.

This clone was seen only a few times. This chain links TRBV6-1 with TRBJ2-7; 9 nucleotides align to TRBD1. Per the germline V gene, CDR1 is MNHNS and CDR2 is SASEGT. V lost 6 bases and J lost 2; bases outside the gene matches: 8. This CDR3 spans 15 amino acids. DNA for the CDR3: TGTGCCAGCAGGGACCTGGGACAGGGTACCTACGAGCAGTACTTC. It specifies CASRDLGQGTYEQYF.

The rearrangement uses TRBV4-1 and TRBJ1-3; tentative D call: TRBD1 (5 bases). Germline V CDR1 and CDR2: MGHRA, YSYEKL. The CDR3 is 15 amino acids. Trimming shortened V by 1 base and J by 3 bases, and 10 bases separated the two germline ends. The CDR3 DNA sequence: TGCGCCAGCAGCCAAGCCCGGGGGGGTGGAAACACCATATATTTT. This codes for CASSQARGGGNTIYF.

The chain uses TRBV6-5 and TRBJ1-1; D possibly corresponds to TRBD1 (5 bases). The V gene lost 7 bases and the J gene lost 10 bases, with 19 bases spanning the gap. Germline V lookup: CDR1 MNHEY, CDR2 SVGAGI. This CDR3 has 13 amino acids. The DNA for the CDR3 is TGTGCCAGCACTACCGGACTTTTGGGGGGAGCTTTCTTT. Encoded protein: CASTTGLLGGAFF.

The V gene is TRBV2, the J gene TRBJ1-2; TRBD1 is a possible D gene (5 bases). CDR3 size: 14 residues. V lost 0 bases, J lost 8 bases, and 13 bases lay in between. Per germline, CDR1 SNHLY and CDR2 FYNNEI. CDR3 amino acids: CASSEAGRGSGYTF. CDR3 nucleotides: TGTGCCAGCAGTGAAGCGGGGCGGGGGAGCGGCTACACCTTC.

This chain connects TRBV29-1 to TRBJ2-1; D possibly corresponds to TRBD2 (6 bases). This CDR3 has 14 amino acids. The germline CDR1 and CDR2 sequences are SQVTM and ANQGSEA. V lost 7 bases and J 7 bases, leaving 20 bases between the germline ends. As DNA, the CDR3 is TGCAGCGCCTCAGTACCCGGGAGTGGGAATGAGCAGTTCTTC. Translating it yields CSASVPGSGNEQFF.

V usage is TRBV6-4 and J usage is TRBJ1-2, with D perhaps matching TRBD1 (5 bases). Trimming took off 7 bases at V and 4 bases at J, with 13 bases between the two ends. This CDR3 has 13 amino acids. In germline, CDR1 is MRHNA, CDR2 SNTAGT. For the CDR3, the DNA is TGTGCCAGCACCGCGGGGCCAGCCTATGGCTACACCTTC. Its translation: CASTAGPAYGYTF.

The rearrangement links TRBV10-3 to TRBJ1-4; 7 bases align to TRBD1. The CDR3 length is 16 residues. V trimming: 2 bases; J trimming: 4 bases; junction bases outside the gene matches: 7. The V gene's germline CDR1 is ENHRY and CDR2 SYGVKD. In nucleotides, the CDR3 is TGTGCCATCAGTGAGAGGCTGGGACAGAGTAATGAAAAACTGTTTTTT. Its translation: CAISERLGQSNEKLFF.

The chain links TRBV4-3 to TRBJ2-2; 7 bases map to TRBD1. Germline V gene sequence: CDR1 LGHNA, CDR2 YSLEER. V dropped 1 base and J dropped 7; count of bases not matched to a gene: 9. This CDR3 spans 16 amino acids. The DNA of the CDR3 is TGCGCCAGCAGCCAAGGGAAAGGGGGCGCGGGCGGGGAGCTGTTTTTT. This codes for CASSQGKGGAGGELFF.

The V gene is TRBV7-8, the J gene TRBJ1-5, with unresolved D. The V gene lost 2 bases and the J gene lost 7 bases, with 21 bases spanning the gap. CDR1 SGHVS and CDR2 FQNEAQ come from the germline V gene. The CDR3 length is 17 residues. The CDR3 region is CASSLRRREGLGQPQHF. The CDR3 DNA is TGTGCCAGCAGCTTAAGGCGAAGGGAGGGTCTGGGGCAGCCCCAGCATTTT.

This chain connects TRBV7-2 to TRBJ1-5; D not resolved. The germline V gene encodes CDR1 SGHTA and CDR2 FQGNSA. The CDR3 length is 15 residues. With 3 bases removed from V and 5 bases from J, the gap between germline ends came to 14 bases. CDR3 amino acids: CASSLTGFRDQPQHF. CDR3 DNA sequence: TGTGCCAGCAGCTTGACCGGGTTTCGGGATCAGCCCCAGCATTTT.

This clone was detected only once. The chain uses TRBV30 and TRBJ2-5; 11 nucleotides line up with TRBD2. The length of the CDR3 is 17 residues. V was clipped by 3 bases and J by 4 bases; unmatched bases: 13. The germline V gene has CDR1 GTSNPN and CDR2 SVGIG (reference sequence). The CDR3 DNA reads as TGTGCCTGGAGCCGCGGGAGTAGCGGGGGGGCCGGAGAGACCCAGTACTTC. Its translation: CAWSRGSSGGAGETQYF.

The chain links TRBV28 to TRBJ2-7, with D perhaps matching TRBD1 (6 bases). CDR3 length equals 12 residues. The germline V gene has CDR1 MDHEN and CDR2 SYDVKM. Trimming pared 5 bases from V and 12 bases from J, leaving 17 bases between. The CDR3 DNA sequence: TGTGCCAGCAGTACAAAACAGGGCCTCAGGTACTTC. It encodes CASSTKQGLRYF.

The V gene is TRBV18, the J gene TRBJ2-1, with TRBD2 as a possible D gene (6 bases). Trimming cost V 3 bases and J 4 bases, with 16 bases left between them. The CDR3 runs 16 residues. Looked up from germline, CDR1 is KGHSH and CDR2 is LQKENI. The CDR3 loop reads CASSPEERDSYNEQFF. DNA of the CDR3: TGTGCCAGCTCACCTGAGGAACGGGACTCTTACAATGAGCAGTTCTTC.

The CDR3 coding sequence is TGTGCCAGCAGTGATGAACAGGGGTTCGGGGAGCTGTTTTTT. This gives the protein CASSDEQGFGELFF. The rearrangement joins TRBV2 to TRBJ2-2, with 7 positions matching TRBD1. The CDR3 loop spans 14 amino acids. The germline V gene encodes CDR1 SNHLY and CDR2 FYNNEI. The V and J ends lost 3 bases and 7 bases, in that order; junction bases with no gene match: 5. Complete variable domain (other parts from reference TRBV2 and TRBJ2-2): EPEVTQTPSHQVTQMGQEVILRCVPISNHLYFYWYRQILGQKVEFLVSFYNNEISEKSEIFDDQFSVERPDGSNFTLKIRSTKLEDSAMYFCASSDEQGFGELFFGEGSRLTVL.

The chain uses TRBV19 and TRBJ2-7, with 11 positions matching TRBD2. The CDR3 runs 15 residues. CDR1 is LNHDA, CDR2 SQIVND, per germline (reference sequence). Germline trimming cut 6 bases from V and 0 bases from J; bases unmatched to any gene: 4. CDR3 region: CASRGTSGSSYEQYF. The CDR3 coding sequence is TGTGCCAGTAGGGGTACTAGCGGGAGCTCCTACGAGCAGTACTTC.